This TCR beta chain stems from a study of neurological immune-mediated disorders. The CDR3 length is 13 residues. CDR1 is ENHRY and CDR2 is SYGVKD in the germline V gene. V lost 5 bases, J lost 7 bases, and 5 bases stayed unmatched. Time point of the sample: longitudinal time-point 1 (baseline). This clonotype appeared many times. TCRdb analysed the 5' RACE reads with MiXCR anew, one entry per CDR3 protein. The repertoire holds roughly 75,000 distinct CDR3 sequences, with 12% to 15% as singletons. The V gene is TRBV10-3, the J gene TRBJ1-3; TRBD1 aligns across 7 bases. The source is a female donor with HTLV-1-associated myelopathy (HAM/TSP). Specimen: PBMCs. As DNA, the CDR3 is TGTGCCATCAGTCCGCCGGGACAGAACACCATATATTTT. Protein: CAISPPGQNTIYF.